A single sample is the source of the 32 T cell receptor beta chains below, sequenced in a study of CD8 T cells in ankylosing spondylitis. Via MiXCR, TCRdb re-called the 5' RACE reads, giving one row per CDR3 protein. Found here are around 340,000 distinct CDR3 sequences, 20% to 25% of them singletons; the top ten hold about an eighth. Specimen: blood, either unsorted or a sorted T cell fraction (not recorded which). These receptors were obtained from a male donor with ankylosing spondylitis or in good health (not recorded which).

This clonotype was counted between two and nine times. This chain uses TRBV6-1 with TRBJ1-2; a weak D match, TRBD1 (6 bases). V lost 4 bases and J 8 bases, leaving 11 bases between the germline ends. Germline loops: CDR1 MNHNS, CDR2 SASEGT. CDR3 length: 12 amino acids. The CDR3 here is CASSARGWGYTF. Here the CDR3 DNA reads TGTGCCAGCAGTGCCAGGGGATGGGGCTACACCTTC.

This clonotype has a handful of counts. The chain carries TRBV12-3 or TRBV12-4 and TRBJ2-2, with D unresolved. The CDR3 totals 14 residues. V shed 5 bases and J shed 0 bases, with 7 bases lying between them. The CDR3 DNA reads TGTGCCAGCAGTCTCGGCACGAACACCGGGGAGCTGTTTTTT. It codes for CASSLGTNTGELFF.

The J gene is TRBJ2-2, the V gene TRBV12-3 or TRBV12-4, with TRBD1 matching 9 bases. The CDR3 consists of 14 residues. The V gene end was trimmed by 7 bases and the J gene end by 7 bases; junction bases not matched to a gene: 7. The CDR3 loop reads CASTPGQGHGELFF. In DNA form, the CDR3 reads TGTGCCAGCACCCCGGGACAGGGCCACGGGGAGCTGTTTTTT.

CDR3 in amino acids: CASSQLPPGLAGSPGETQYF. Here the CDR3 DNA reads TGTGCCAGCAGCCAACTCCCTCCGGGACTAGCGGGATCCCCGGGGGAGACCCAGTACTTC. V and J are TRBV3-1 and TRBJ2-5, with 13 nucleotides matching TRBD2. The CDR3 spans 20 residues. The junction had 17 bases not matched to a gene; V was cut back by 2 bases and J by 5 bases. CDR1 and CDR2 from the germline V gene are LGHDT and YNNKEL (reference sequence).

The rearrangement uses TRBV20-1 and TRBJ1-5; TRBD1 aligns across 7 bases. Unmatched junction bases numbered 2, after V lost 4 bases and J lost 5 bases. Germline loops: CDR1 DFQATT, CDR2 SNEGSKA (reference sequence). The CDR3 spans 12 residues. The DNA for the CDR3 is TGCAGTGCTACAGGGGGAGATCAGCCCCAGCATTTT. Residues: CSATGGDQPQHF.

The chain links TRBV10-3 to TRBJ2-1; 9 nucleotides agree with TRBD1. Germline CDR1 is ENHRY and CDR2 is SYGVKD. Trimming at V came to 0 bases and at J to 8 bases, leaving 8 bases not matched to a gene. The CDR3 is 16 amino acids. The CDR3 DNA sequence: TGTGCCATCAGTGAGTCGGGGACAGGGAGCAGGGATGAGCAGTTCTTC. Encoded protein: CAISESGTGSRDEQFF.

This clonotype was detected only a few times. The CDR3 DNA sequence: TGTGCCAGCAGTGAAGAGTCGCCCACGTACACCGGGGAGCTGTTTTTT. This gives the protein CASSEESPTYTGELFF. This rearrangement joins TRBV25-1 to TRBJ2-2; D is ambiguous. The CDR3 loop spans 16 amino acids. V shed 2 bases and J shed 3 bases, with 13 bases lying between them. The germline CDR1 and CDR2 sequences are MGHDK and SYGVNS.

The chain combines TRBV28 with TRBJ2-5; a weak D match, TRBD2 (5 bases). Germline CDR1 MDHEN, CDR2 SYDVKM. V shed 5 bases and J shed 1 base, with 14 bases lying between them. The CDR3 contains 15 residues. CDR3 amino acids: CASSARTGSQETQYF. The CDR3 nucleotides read TGTGCCAGCAGTGCCCGGACGGGAAGCCAAGAGACCCAGTACTTC.

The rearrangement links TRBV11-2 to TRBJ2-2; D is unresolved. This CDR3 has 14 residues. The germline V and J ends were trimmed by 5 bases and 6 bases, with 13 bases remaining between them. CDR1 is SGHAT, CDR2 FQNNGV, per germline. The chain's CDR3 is CASSLRLSAGELFF. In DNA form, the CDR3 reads TGTGCCAGCAGCCTACGGCTGTCTGCCGGGGAGCTGTTTTTT.

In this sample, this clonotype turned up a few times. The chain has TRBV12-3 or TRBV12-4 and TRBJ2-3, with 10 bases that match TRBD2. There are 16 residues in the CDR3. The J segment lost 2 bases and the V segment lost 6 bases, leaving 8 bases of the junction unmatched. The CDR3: CASRQTSGATTDTQYF. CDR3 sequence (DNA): TGTGCCAGCAGACAAACTAGCGGGGCCACCACAGATACGCAGTATTTT.

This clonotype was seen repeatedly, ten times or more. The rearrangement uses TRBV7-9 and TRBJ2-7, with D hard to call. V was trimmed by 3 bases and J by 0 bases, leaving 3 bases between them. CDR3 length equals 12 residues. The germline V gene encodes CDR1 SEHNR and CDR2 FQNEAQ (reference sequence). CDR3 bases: TGTGCCAGCAGCTTGCGCTCCTACGAGCAGTACTTC. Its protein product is CASSLRSYEQYF.

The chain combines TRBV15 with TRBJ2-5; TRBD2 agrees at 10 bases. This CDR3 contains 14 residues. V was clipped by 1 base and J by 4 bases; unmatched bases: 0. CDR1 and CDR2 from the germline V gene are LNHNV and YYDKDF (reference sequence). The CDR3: CATSRGLAGETQYF. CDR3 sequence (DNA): TGTGCCACCAGCAGAGGACTAGCGGGAGAGACCCAGTACTTC.

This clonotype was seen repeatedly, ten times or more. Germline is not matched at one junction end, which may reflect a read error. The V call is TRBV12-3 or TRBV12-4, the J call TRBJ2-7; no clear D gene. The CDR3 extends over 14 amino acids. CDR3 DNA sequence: TGTGCTAGCAGCTTAGGCGGCGCCGGCTACGAGCAGTACTTC. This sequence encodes CASSLGGAGYEQYF.

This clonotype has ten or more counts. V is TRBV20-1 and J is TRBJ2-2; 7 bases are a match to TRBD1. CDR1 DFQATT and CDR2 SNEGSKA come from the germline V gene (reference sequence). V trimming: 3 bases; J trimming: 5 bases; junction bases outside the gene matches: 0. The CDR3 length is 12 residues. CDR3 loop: CSARGQTGELFF. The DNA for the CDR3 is TGCAGTGCTAGGGGACAGACCGGGGAGCTGTTTTTT.

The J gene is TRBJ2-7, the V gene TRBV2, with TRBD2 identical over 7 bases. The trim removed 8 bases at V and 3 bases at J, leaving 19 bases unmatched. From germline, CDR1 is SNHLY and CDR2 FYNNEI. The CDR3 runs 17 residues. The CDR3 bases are TGTGCCAGCCGAAGCGCTATGGGGGTTGGCGGGGGCTACGAGCAGTACTTC. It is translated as CASRSAMGVGGGYEQYF.

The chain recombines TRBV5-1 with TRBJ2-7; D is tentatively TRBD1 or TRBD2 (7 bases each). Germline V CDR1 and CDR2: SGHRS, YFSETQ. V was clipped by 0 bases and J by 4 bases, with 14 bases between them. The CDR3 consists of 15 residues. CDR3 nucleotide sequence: TGCGCCAGCAGCTTGGAGGTCCAGGGGGGGTACGAGCAGTACTTC. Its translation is CASSLEVQGGYEQYF.

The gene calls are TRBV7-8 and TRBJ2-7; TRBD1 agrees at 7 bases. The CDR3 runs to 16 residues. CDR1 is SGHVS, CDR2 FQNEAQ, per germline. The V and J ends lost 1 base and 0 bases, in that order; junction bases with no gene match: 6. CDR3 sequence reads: CASSLVNRGNSYEQYF. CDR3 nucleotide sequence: TGTGCCAGCAGCTTAGTAAACAGGGGAAACTCCTACGAGCAGTACTTC.

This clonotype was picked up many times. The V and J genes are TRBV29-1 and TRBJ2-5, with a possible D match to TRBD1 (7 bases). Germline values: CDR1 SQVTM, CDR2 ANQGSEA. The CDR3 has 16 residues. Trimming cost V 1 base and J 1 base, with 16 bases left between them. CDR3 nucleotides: TGCAGCGTTGAAGGGTGGACAGGAGGGACCCAAGAGACCCAGTACTTC. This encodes CSVEGWTGGTQETQYF. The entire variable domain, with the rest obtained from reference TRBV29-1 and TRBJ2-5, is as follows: SAVISQKPSRDICQRGTSLTIQCQVDSQVTMMFWYRQQPGQSLTLIATANQGSEATYESGFVIDKFPISRPNLTFSTLTVSNMSPEDSSIYLCSVEGWTGGTQETQYFGPGTRLLVL.

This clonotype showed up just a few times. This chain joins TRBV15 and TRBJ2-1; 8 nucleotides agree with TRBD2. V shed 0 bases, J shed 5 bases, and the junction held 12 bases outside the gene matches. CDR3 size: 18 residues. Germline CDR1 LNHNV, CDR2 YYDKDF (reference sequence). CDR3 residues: CATSRENVAGRHDNEQFF. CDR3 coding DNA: TGTGCCACCAGCAGAGAGAACGTAGCGGGACGGCACGACAATGAGCAGTTCTTC. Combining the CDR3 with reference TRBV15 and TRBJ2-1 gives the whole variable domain DAMVIQNPRYQVTQFGKPVTLSCSQTLNHNVMYWYQQKSSQAPKLLFHYYDKDFNNEADTPDNFQSRRPNTSFCFLDIRSPGLGDTAMYLCATSRENVAGRHDNEQFFGPGTRLTVL.

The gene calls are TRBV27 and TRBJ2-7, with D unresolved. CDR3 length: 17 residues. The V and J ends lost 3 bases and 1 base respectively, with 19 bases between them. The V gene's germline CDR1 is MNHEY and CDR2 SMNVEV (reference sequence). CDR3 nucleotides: TGTGCCAGCAGTTTTAACTCCCGGGCTCCCCTTTCCTACGAGCAGTACTTC. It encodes CASSFNSRAPLSYEQYF.

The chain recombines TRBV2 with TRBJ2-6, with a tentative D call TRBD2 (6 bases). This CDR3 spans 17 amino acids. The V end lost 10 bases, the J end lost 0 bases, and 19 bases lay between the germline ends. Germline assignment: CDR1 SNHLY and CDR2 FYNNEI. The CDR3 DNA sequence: TGTGCCACCAGCACTTATGCGGGGCCCTCTGGGGCCAACGTCCTGACTTTC. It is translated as CATSTYAGPSGANVLTF.

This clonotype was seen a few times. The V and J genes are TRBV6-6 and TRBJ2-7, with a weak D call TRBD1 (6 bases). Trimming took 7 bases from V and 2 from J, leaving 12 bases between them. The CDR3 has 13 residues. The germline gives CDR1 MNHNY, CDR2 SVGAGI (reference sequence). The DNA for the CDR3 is TGTGCCAGCAATCCAGGGGCAACCTACGAGCAGTACTTC. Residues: CASNPGATYEQYF.

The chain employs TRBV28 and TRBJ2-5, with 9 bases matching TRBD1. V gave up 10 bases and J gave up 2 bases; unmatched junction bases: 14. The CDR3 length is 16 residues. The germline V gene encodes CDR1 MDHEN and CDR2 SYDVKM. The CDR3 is CATGTGHRLRQETQYF. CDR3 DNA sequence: TGTGCCACCGGGACAGGGCATAGATTACGGCAAGAGACCCAGTACTTC.

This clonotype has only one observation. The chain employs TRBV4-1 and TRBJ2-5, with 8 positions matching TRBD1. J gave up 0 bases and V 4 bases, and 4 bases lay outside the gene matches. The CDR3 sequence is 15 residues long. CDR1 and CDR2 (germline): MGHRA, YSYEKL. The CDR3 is CASSRLDRDQETQYF. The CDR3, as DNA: TGCGCCAGCAGCCGCTTGGACAGGGACCAAGAGACCCAGTACTTC.

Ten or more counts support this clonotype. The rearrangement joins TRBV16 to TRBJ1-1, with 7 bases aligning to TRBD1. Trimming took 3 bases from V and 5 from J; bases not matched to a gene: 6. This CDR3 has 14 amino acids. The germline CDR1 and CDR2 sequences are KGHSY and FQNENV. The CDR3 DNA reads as TGTGCCAGCAGCCAGACAGGGTCAGGAACTGAAGCTTTCTTT. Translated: CASSQTGSGTEAFF.

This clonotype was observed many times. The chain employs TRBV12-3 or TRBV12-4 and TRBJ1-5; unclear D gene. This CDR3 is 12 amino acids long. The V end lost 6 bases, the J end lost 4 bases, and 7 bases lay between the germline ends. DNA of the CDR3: TGTGCCAGCAGGGAAATGAATCAGCCCCAGCATTTT. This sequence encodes CASREMNQPQHF.

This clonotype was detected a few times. The CDR3 reads CASSHLAAGQGLGGELFF. The CDR3 DNA sequence: TGCGCCAGCAGCCACCTCGCGGCGGGACAGGGTTTGGGCGGGGAGCTGTTTTTT. This chain links TRBV4-1 with TRBJ2-2, with TRBD1 matching 9 bases. Germline assignment: CDR1 MGHRA and CDR2 YSYEKL. The CDR3 is made up of 18 amino acids. V shed 3 bases and J 7 bases; nucleotides not matched to a gene: 15.

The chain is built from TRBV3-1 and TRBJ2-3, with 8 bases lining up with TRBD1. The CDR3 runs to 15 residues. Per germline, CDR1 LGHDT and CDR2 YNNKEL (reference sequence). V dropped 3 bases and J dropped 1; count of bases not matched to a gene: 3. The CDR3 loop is CASSHSDRGTDTQYF. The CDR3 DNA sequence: TGTGCCAGCAGCCATTCGGACAGGGGCACAGATACGCAGTATTTT.

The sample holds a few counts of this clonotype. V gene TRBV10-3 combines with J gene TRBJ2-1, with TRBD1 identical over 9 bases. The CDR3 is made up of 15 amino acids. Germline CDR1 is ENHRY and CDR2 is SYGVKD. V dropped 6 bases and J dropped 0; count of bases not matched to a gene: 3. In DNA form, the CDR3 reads TGTGCCATCAGAATGGACAGGGGCTCCTACAATGAGCAGTTCTTC. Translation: CAIRMDRGSYNEQFF.

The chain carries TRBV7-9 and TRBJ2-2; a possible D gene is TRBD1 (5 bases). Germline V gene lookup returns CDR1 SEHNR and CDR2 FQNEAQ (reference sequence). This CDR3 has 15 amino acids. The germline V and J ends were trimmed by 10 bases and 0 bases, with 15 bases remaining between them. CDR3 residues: CAILPDSSNTGELFF. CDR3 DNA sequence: TGTGCCATCCTCCCTGACAGCTCGAACACCGGGGAGCTGTTTTTT.

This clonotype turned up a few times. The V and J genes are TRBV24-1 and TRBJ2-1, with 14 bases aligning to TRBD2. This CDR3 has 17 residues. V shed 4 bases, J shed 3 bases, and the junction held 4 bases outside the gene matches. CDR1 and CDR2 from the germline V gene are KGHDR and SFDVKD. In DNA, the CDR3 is TGTGCCACCAGTGAGAGACTAGCGGGGGGGTACTACAATGAGCAGTTCTTC. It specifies CATSERLAGGYYNEQFF.

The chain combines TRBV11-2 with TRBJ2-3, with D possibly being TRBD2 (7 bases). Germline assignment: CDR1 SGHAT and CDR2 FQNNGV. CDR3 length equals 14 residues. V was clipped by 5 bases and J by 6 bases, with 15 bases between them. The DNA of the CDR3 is TGTGCCAGCAGCCCTAGGGGGGGGCCGGATACGCAGTATTTT. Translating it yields CASSPRGGPDTQYF.